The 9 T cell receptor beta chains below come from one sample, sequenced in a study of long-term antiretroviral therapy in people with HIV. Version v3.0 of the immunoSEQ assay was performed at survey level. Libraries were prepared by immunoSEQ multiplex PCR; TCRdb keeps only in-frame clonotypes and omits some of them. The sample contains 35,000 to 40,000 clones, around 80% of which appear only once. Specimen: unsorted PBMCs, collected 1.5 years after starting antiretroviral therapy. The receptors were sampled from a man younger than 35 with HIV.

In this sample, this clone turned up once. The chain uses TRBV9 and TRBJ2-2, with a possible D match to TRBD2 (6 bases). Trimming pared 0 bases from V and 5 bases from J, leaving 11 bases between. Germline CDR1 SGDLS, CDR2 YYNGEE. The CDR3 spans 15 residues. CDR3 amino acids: CASSVVGGGTGELFF. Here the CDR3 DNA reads TGTGCCAGCAGCGTAGTCGGGGGAGGAACCGGGGAGCTGTTTTTT.

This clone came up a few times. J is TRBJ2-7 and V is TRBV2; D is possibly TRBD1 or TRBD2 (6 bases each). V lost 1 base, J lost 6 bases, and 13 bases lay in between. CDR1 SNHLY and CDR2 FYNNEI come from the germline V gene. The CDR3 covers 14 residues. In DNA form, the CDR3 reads TGTGCCAGCAGTGAAGTAGGGGGGCGTAGCGAGCAGTACTTC. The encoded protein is CASSEVGGRSEQYF. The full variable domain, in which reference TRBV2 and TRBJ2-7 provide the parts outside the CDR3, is EPEVTQTPSHQVTQMGQEVILRCVPISNHLYFYWYRQILGQKVEFLVSFYNNEISEKSEIFDDQFSVERPDGSNFTLKIRSTKLEDSAMYFCASSEVGGRSEQYFGPGTRLTVT.

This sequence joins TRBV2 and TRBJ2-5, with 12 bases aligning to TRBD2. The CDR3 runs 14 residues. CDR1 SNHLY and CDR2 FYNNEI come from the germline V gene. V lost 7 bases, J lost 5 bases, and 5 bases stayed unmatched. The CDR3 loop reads CASNLLAGGETQYF. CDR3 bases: TGTGCCAGCAACCTACTAGCGGGAGGTGAGACCCAGTACTTC.

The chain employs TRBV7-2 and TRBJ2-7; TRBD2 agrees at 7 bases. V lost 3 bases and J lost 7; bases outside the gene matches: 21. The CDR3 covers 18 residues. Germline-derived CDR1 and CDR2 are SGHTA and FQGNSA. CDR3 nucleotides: TGTGCCAGCAGCTTGATAATTGGAGGGAGGGGCTCTCATAGGGAGCAGTACTTC. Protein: CASSLIIGGRGSHREQYF. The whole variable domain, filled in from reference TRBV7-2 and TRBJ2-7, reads GAGVSQSPSNKVTEKGKDVELRCDPISGHTALYWYRQSLGQGLEFLIYFQGNSAPDKSGLPSDRFSAERTGGSVSTLTIQRTQQEDSAVYLCASSLIIGGRGSHREQYFGPGTRLTVT.

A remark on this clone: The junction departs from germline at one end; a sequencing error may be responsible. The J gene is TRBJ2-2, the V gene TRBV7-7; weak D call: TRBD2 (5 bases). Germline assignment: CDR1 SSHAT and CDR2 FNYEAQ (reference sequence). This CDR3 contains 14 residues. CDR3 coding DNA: TGTGCTAGCAGCTCGGAACTAGGAACCGGGGAGCTGTTTTTT. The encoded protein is CASSSELGTGELFF.

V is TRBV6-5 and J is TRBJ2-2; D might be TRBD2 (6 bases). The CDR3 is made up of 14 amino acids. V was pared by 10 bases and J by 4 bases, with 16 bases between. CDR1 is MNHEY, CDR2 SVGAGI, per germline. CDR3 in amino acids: CATGRGRGTGELFF. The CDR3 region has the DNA TGTGCCACAGGGCGGGGACGGGGCACCGGGGAGCTGTTTTTT.

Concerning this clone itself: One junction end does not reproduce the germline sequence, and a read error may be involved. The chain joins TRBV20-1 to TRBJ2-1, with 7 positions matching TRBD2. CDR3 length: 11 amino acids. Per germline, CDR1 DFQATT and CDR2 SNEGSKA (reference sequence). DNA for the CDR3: TGCAGTGCAAGAGCGGGGCATGAGCAGTTCTTC. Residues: CSARAGHEQFF.

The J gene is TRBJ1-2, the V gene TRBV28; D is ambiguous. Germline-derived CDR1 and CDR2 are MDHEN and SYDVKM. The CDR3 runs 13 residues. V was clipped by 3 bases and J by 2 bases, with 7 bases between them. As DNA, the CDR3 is TGTGCCAGCAGTTTCTTTGAGAACTATGGCTACACCTTC. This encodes CASSFFENYGYTF.

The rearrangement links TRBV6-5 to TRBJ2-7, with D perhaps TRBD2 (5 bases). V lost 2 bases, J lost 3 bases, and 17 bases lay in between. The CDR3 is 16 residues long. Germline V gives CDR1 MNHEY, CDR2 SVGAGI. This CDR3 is CASSYGSPGGGYEQYF. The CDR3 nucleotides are TGTGCCAGCAGTTACGGGAGTCCTGGCGGAGGCTACGAGCAGTACTTC.